These T cell receptor beta chains were read from a single sample in a study of OX40 agonist ivuxolimab in advanced cancers. Method: immunoSEQ multiplex PCR; TCRdb's copy keeps in-frame clones and lacks some. This table holds under 50,000 clones, roughly 80% found once. The specimen was CD4+ or CD8+ T cells sorted from blood, collected in a trial of the OX40 agonist ivuxolimab. Every receptor here comes from an adult with an advanced solid tumor such as melanoma, head and neck, liver or kidney cancer. Each CDR3 is given with its conserved first and last residue.

>TRBJ1-1|TRBV28
CASSLSGVMGAGAEAFF
>TRBJ2-2|TRBV23-1
CASRRELRYTGELFF
>TRBJ1-3|TRBV13
CASTGRGSGNTIYF
>TRBJ2-7|TRBV30
CAWRGHGSAYEQYF
>TRBJ1-3|TRBV7-2
CASSLAYSGGNTIYF
>TRBJ2-5|TRBV7-8
CASSLSSSGRGETQYF
>TRBJ2-4|TRBV6-5
CASRDRGGKNIQYF
>TRBJ2-7|TRBV5-4
CASSLGGKPREQYF
>TRBJ2-3|TRBV5-1
CASSLGSGSTDTQYF
>TRBJ1-2|TRBV6-1
CASVVGGDYGYTF
>TRBJ2-4|TRBV2
CASSDWPQQYF
>TRBJ2-7|TRBV19
CASSQGPGSYYEQYF
>TRBJ1-1|TRBV28
CASSPLMGANTEAFF
>TRBJ2-2|TRBV5-5
CASTLNAGRTGELFF
>TRBJ1-2|TRBV4-1
CASSQEAWGYTF
>TRBJ1-6|TRBV5-1
CASSLQGSFYNSPLHF
>TRBJ2-3|TRBV12-5
CASGSGQGRTDTQYF
>TRBJ1-4|TRBV27
CASSFLGRGEKLFF
>TRBJ2-1|TRBV10-2
CATIPSDRPYNEQFF
>TRBJ2-5|TRBV18
CASSPRPYRDETQYF
>TRBJ2-7|TRBV7-2
CASSLVRASGRNYEQYF
>TRBJ2-1|TRBV6-6
CASSRSGRRRNEQFF
>TRBJ2-3|TRBV5-1
CASSSGVAGVDTQYF
>TRBJ2-7|TRBV9
CASSVAASGSFDEQYF
>TRBJ2-2|TRBV18
CASSPDTPVTHTGELFF
>TRBJ1-1|TRBV18
CASSPGRIEAFF
>TRBJ2-5|TRBV27
CASSLSGTPYQETQYF
>TRBJ2-1|TRBV10-3
CAISSALGTKYNEQFF